This passage covers 3 T cell receptor beta chains from one sample sequenced in a study of early T cells in non-severe SARS-CoV-2 infection. TCRdb passed the 5' RACE reads through MiXCR, listing each CDR3 protein once. The sample carries around 49,000 distinct CDR3 sequences, around 10% recorded once. Sequenced material: whole blood. These receptor sequences come from an adult who was a healthcare worker with PCR-confirmed SARS-CoV-2 infection or an uninfected control (not recorded which).

This clonotype appeared many times. This rearrangement joins TRBV25-1 to TRBJ2-1; the D gene is possibly TRBD2 (6 bases). Trimming took off 5 bases at V and 7 bases at J, with 15 bases between the two ends. Germline lookup yields CDR1 MGHDK and CDR2 SYGVNS. This CDR3 is 14 amino acids long. The DNA of the CDR3 is TGTGCCAGCAGTCACGGGAGCTTTAATAATGAGCAGTTCTTC. Its protein is CASSHGSFNNEQFF.

This clonotype was observed many times. The V call is TRBV27, the J call TRBJ2-3, with D possibly being TRBD2 (6 bases). V lost 5 bases to trimming and J lost 4 bases, with 19 bases between them. This CDR3 is 16 amino acids long. The germline gives CDR1 MNHEY, CDR2 SMNVEV (reference sequence). CDR3: CASSRPTSIGADTQYF. The CDR3 DNA sequence: TGTGCCAGCAGTCGCCCGACTAGTATAGGGGCAGATACGCAGTATTTT.

This clonotype was detected many times. This rearrangement joins TRBV20-1 to TRBJ2-7; D is uncertain. V was clipped by 2 bases and J by 4 bases, with 12 bases between them. Germline V CDR1 and CDR2: DFQATT, SNEGSKA (reference sequence). This CDR3 has 13 amino acids. The CDR3 protein is CSARQIGLYEQYF. The CDR3 bases are TGCAGTGCTAGACAAATAGGGCTGTACGAGCAGTACTTC.